The present TCR beta chain was sequenced within a study of blood T cell repertoires in COVID-19. Study-level information: Samples representing acute and convalescent COVID-19 were sourced from the United States, Italy and Spain. The analysed material was cDNA or gDNA that came from T cells, B-cell-depleted T cells, or PBMCs.

Germline lookup yields CDR1 SGHNT and CDR2 YYREEE (reference sequence). V lost 2 bases, J lost 5 bases, and 10 bases stayed unmatched. CDR3 length equals 16 residues. In the original processing: Reference gene primer amplification gave estimated nucleated cell counts. Libraries were prepared by immunoSEQ multiplex PCR; TCRdb keeps only in-frame clonotypes and omits some of them. The V and J calls and clone size were taken over from that table, and D and trimming were inferred from the DNA. The table shows tens of thousands of clones, with approximately 80% occurring only once. Sequencing was carried out using peripheral blood. This clonotype was sampled from a man aged 50-60 years with active COVID-19. The chain couples TRBV5-4 to TRBJ2-5; 9 bases agree with TRBD2. The CDR3 DNA is TGTGCCAGCAGCTTTCCACTGCGGGGGGGCGGGGAGACCCAGTACTTC. It encodes CASSFPLRGGGETQYF.